A single count supports the clone carrying this T cell receptor beta chain. Its target is unknown. This CDR3 has 18 amino acids. The ends lost 1 base at V and 3 bases at J; junction bases unmatched: 10. CDR1 LGHNA and CDR2 YNFKEQ come from the germline V gene. The data stem from a study of blood T cells in healthy people across ages. Sample-barcoded 5' priming and a J-beta primer mix drove a second PCR of 7 to 11 cycles. Via MiXCR, TCRdb re-called the 5' RACE reads, giving one row per CDR3 protein. The sample includes hundreds of thousands of distinct CDR3 sequences, roughly 60% of them seen just once. Study-level findings and limits: Unsorted PBMC input precluded a conclusive naive versus antigen-experienced comparison. Per million T cells, TCR beta diversity dropped roughly linearly as age increased.

This receptor was identified in a young man in good health. This chain joins TRBV4-2 and TRBJ2-2, with TRBD1 identical over 8 bases. Sequencing used blood. CDR3 bases: TGTGCCAGCAGCCAAGGTCGACAGGGGTTCAGGGACACCGGGGAGCTGTTTTTT. Translation gives CASSQGRQGFRDTGELFF.